Included here is one T cell receptor (beta chain) sequence, with context. Method: immunoSEQ multiplex PCR; TCRdb's copy keeps in-frame clones and lacks some. Of over 30,000 clones listed, approximately 90% are singletons. The sample is drawn from a study of T cell changes during pregnancy in multiple sclerosis. Germline CDR1 MNHEY, CDR2 SMNVEV (reference sequence). V lost 3 bases, J lost 7 bases, and 12 bases lay in between. The CDR3 runs 13 residues. The chain uses TRBV27 and TRBJ1-1; D perhaps matches TRBD1 (5 bases). The receptor was isolated from a female donor with multiple sclerosis, enrolled in a pregnancy study. Sequencing used CD8+ T cells from peripheral blood mononuclear cells, obtained in the third trimester of pregnancy. The CDR3 nucleotides read TGTGCCAGCAGTTTCGGGGGGTGGGGTGAAGCTTTCTTT. Protein: CASSFGGWGEAFF.